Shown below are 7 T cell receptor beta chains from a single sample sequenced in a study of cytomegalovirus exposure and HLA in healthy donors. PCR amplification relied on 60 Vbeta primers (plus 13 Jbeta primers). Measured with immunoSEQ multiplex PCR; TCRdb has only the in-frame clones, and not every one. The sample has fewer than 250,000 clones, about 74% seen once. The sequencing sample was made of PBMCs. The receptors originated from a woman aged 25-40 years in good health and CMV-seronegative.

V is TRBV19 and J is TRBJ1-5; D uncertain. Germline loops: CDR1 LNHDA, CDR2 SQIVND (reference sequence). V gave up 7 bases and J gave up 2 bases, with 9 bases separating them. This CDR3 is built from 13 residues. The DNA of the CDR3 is TGTGCCAGTACCCCCGGAGGCAATCAGCCCCAGCATTTT. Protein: CASTPGGNQPQHF. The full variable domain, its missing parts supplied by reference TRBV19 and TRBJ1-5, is DGGITQSPKYLFRKEGQNVTLSCEQNLNHDAMYWYRQDPGQGLRLIYYSQIVNDFQKGDIAEGYSVSREKKESFPLTVTSAQKNPTAFYLCASTPGGNQPQHFGDGTRLSIL.

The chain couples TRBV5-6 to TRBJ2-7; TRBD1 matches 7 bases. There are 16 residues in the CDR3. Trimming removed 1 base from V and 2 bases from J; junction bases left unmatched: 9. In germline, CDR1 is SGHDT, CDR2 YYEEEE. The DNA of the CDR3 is TGTGCCAGCAGCTTGCTACAGGGGACAGCTGCCTACGAGCAGTACTTC. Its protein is CASSLLQGTAAYEQYF.

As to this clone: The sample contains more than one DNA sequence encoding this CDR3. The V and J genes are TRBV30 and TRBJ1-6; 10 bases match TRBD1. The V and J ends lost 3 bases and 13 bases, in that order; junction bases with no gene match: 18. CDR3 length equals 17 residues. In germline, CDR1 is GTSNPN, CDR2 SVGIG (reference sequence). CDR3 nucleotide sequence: TGTGCCTGGAGACCCAACCCGGACAGGGGGTTTGGATCCCCCCTCCACTTT. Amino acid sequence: CAWRPNPDRGFGSPLHF.

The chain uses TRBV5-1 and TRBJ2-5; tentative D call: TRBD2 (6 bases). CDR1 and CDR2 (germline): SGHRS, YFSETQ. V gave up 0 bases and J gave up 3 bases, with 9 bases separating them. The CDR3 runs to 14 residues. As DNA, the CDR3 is TGCGCCAGCAGCTTGGAGAGGAGGGAAGAGACCCAGTACTTC. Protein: CASSLERREETQYF.

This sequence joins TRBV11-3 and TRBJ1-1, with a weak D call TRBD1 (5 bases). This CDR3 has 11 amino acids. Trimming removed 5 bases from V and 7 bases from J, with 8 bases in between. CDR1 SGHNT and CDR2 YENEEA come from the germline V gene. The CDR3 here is CASSLRDEAFF. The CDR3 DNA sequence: TGTGCCAGCAGCCTCAGGGATGAAGCTTTCTTT.

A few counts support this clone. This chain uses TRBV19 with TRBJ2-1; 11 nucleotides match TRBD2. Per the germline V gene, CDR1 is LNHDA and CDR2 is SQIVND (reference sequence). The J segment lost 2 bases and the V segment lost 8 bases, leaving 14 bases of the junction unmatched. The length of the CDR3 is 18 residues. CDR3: CASFPGLAERLPYNEQFF. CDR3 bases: TGTGCCAGTTTCCCGGGACTAGCGGAACGTCTGCCCTACAATGAGCAGTTCTTC.

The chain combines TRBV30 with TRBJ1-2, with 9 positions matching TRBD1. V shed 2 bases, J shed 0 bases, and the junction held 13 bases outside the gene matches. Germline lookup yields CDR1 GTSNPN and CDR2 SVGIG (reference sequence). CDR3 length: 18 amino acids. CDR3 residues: CAWSPHSGTGTSNYGYTF. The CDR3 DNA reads TGTGCCTGGAGTCCCCACTCCGGGACAGGGACCTCTAACTATGGCTACACCTTC.